This TCR beta chain was recorded in a study of T cell changes during pregnancy in multiple sclerosis. Clones were read by immunoSEQ multiplex PCR, and TCRdb kept only the in-frame ones, dropping some. The table shows over 65,000 clones, with about 90% occurring only once. There are 15 residues in the CDR3. Trimming left V 0 bases short and J 0 bases short, with 9 bases between. Germline loops: CDR1 GTSNPN, CDR2 SVGIG (reference sequence). The V and J genes are TRBV30 and TRBJ1-5; D gene ambiguous. This clonotype was obtained from a female donor with multiple sclerosis, enrolled in a pregnancy study. The sample in question was peripheral blood, obtained in the second trimester of pregnancy. The chain's CDR3 is CAWSVRGSSNQPQHF. DNA of the CDR3: TGTGCCTGGAGTGTACGAGGGAGTAGCAATCAGCCCCAGCATTTT.